This T cell receptor beta chain was identified in a study of T cell repertoires in cytomegalovirus infection. Via MiXCR, TCRdb re-called the reads, giving one row per CDR3 protein. The table includes fewer than 950,000 distinct CDR3 sequences, approximately 30% detected once. As regards this clonotype: Its antigen is unknown. Just one base apart from a much larger clone, this may be a read error.

The CDR3 covers 15 residues. Germline V gene sequence: CDR1 SGHVS, CDR2 FNYEAQ. The receptor's source is a human donor in good health (CMV status not recorded). Some clones in this sample may be carry-over from other donors' samples. The sample here was cultured CD8+ T cells from PBMCs, taken from culture after CMV antigen stimulation. The chain is built from TRBV7-6 and TRBJ1-6, with 10 bases lining up with TRBD1. CDR3 loop: CASSSTGGRNSPLDF. In nucleotides, the CDR3 is TGTGCCAGCAGCTCGACAGGGGGCAGGAATTCACCCCTCGACTTT.